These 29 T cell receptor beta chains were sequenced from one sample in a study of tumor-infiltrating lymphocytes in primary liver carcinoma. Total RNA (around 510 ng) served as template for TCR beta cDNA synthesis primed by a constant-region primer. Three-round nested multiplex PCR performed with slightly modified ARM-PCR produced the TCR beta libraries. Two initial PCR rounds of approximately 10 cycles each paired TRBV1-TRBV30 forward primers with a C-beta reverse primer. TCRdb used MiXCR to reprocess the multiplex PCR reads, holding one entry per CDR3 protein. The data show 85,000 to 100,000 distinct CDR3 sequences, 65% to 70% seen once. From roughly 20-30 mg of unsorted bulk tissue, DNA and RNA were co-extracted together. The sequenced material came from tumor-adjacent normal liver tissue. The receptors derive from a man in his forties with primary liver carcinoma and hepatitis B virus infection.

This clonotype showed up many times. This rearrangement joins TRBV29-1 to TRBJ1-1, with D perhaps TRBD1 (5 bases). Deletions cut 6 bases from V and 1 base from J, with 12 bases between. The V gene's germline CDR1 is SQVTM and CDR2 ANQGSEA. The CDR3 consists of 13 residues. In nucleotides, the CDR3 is TGCAGCGTCCAACGGGGGGGGAACACTGAAGCTTTCTTT. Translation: CSVQRGGNTEAFF.

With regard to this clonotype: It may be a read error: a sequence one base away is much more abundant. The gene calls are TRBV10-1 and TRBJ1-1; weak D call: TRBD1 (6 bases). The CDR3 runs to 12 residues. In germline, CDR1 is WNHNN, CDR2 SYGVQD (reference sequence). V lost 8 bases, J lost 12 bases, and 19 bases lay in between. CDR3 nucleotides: TGCGCCAGCCGGGGAGGGGGTGGGGGAACTTTCTTT. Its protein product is CASRGGGGGTFF.

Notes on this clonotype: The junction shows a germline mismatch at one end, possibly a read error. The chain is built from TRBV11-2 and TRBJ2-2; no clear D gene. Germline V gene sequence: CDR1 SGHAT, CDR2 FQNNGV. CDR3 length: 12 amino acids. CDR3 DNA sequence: TGTGCCAACAGCTTAATGCTAGGGGAGCTGTTTTTT. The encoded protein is CANSLMLGELFF.

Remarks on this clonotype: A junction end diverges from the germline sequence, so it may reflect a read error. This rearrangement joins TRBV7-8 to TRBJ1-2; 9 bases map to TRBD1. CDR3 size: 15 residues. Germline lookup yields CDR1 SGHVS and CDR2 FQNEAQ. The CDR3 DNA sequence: TGTGCCATCAGCCCTCGGACAGGGGTGAACTATGGCTACACCTTT. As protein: CAISPRTGVNYGYTF.

The CDR3 reads CASSSRAGVGYYEQFF. CDR3 DNA sequence: TGTGCCAGCAGTTCCCGAGCGGGAGTAGGGTACTACGAGCAGTTCTTC. The J gene is TRBJ2-1, the V gene TRBV6-5, with 8 bases matching TRBD2. CDR1 is MNHEY and CDR2 is SVGAGI in the germline V gene. V was pared by 4 bases and J by 10 bases, with 15 bases of the junction left unmatched. This CDR3 is built from 16 residues.

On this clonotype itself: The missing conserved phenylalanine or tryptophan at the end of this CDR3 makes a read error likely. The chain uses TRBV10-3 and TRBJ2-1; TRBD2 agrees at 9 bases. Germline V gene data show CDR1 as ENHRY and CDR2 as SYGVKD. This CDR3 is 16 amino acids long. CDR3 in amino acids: CTITESLRGRDVEQFL. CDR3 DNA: TGTACCATCACTGAGTCGCTTCGCGGGAGGGATGTTGAGCAGTTCTTG.

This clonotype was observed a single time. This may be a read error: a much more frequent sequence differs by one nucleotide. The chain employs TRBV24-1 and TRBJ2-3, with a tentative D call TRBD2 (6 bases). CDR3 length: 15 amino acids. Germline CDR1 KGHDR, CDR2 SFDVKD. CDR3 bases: TGTGCCACCAGTGATTCTAGACTAGGCACAGATGCGCAGTATTTT. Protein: CATSDSRLGTDAQYF.

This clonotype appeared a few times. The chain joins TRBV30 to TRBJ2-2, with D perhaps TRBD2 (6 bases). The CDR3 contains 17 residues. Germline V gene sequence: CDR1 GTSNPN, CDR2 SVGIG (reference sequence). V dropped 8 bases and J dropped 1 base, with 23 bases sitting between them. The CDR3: CARPFNWDSENTGELFF. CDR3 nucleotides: TGTGCCCGCCCATTCAACTGGGACTCCGAGAACACCGGGGAGCTGTTTTTT.

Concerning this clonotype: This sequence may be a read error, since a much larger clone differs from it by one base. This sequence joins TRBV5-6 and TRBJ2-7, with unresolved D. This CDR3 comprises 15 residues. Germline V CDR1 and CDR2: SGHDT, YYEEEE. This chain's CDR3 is CVSSLETPVAHEQYF. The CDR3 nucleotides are TGTGTCAGCAGCTTGGAAACCCCAGTCGCCCACGAGCAGTACTTC.

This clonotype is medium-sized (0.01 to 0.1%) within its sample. This CDR3 is CASSFGVPRIEQYF. For the CDR3, the DNA is TGTGCCAGCAGCTTCGGAGTTCCTCGAATCGAGCAGTACTTC. The rearrangement uses TRBV11-2 and TRBJ2-7; no clear D. V lost 3 bases and J lost 6, with 15 bases in between. This CDR3 spans 14 amino acids. In germline, CDR1 is SGHAT, CDR2 FQNNGV.

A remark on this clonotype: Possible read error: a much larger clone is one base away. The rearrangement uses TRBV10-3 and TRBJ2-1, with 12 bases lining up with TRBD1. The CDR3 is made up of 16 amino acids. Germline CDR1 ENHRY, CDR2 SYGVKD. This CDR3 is CGISRGQGAFYNEQFF. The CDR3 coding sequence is TGTGGCATCAGCCGGGGACAGGGGGCGTTTTACAATGAGCAGTTCTTC.

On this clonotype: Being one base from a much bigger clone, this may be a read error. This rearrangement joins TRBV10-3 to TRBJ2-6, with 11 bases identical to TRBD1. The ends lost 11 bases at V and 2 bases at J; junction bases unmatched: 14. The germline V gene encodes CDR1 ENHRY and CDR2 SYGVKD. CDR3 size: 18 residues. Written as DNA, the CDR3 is TGTGCCTCAAAGTATACCGGGACAGGGGGTACTGGGGCCAACGTCCTGACTTTC. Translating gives CASKYTGTGGTGANVLTF.

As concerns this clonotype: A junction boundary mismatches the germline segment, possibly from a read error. CDR3: CSVEDTGSAYNELFF. The CDR3 region has the DNA TGCAGCGTTGAAGATACCGGGAGCGCCTACAATGAGCTGTTCTTC. V is TRBV29-1 and J is TRBJ2-1, with D perhaps matching TRBD2 (6 bases). The germline V gene has CDR1 SQVTM and CDR2 ANQGSEA. The CDR3 covers 15 residues.

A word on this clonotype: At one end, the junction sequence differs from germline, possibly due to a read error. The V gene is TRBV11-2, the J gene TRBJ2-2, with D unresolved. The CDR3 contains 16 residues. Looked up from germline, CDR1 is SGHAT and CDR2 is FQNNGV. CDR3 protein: CTSSSTAVWNTGELFF. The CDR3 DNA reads TGTACCAGCAGCTCCACGGCAGTTTGGAACACCGGGGAGCTGTTTTTT.

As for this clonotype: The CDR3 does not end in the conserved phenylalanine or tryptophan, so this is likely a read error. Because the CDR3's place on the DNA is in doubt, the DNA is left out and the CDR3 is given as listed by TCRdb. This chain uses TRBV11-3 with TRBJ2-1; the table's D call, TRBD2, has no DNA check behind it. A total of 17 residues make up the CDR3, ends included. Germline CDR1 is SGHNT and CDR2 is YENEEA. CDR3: CASSLGQAGEVDNEEFI.

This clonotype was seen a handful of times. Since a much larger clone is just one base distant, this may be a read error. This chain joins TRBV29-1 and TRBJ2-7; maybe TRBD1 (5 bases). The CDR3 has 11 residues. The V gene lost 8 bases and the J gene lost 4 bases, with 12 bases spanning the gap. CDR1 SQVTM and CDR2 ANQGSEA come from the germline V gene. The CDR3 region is CSIRKGYEQYF. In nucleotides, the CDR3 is TGCAGCATTAGAAAGGGGTACGAGCAGTACTTC.

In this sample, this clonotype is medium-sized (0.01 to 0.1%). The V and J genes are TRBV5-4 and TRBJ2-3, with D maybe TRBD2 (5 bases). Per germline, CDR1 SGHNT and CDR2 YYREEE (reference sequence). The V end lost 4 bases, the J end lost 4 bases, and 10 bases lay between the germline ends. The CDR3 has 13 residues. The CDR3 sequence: CASSADSSDTQYF. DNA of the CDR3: TGTGCCAGCAGCGCGGACTCCTCAGATACGCAGTATTTT.

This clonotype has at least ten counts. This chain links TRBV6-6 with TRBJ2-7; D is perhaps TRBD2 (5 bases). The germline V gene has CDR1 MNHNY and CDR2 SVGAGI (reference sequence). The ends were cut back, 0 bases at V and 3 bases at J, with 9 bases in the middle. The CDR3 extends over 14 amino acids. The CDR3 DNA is TGTGCCAGCAGTTACTCGAGAGCGGACTACGAGCAGTACTTC. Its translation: CASSYSRADYEQYF.

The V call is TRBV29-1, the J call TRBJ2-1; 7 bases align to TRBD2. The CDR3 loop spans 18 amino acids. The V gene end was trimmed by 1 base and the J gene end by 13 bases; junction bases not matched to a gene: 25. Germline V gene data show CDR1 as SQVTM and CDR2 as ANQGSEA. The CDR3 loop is CSVEALERPGLFYATQFF. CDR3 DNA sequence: TGCAGCGTTGAAGCCCTGGAGAGGCCGGGACTATTTTATGCTACTCAGTTCTTC.

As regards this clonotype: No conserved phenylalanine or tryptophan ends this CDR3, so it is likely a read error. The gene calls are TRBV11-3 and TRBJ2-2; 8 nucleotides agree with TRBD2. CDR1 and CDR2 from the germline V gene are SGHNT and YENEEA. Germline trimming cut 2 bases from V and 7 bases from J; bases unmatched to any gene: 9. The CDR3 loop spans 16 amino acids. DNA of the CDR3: TGTGCCAGCAGCTTACAAGCGGGAGCGGGAATCGGGGAGCTGTTTATT. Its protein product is CASSLQAGAGIGELFI.

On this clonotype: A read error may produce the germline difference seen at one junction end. The CDR3 sequence: CASSFPVTSGTKDIQYF. CDR3 nucleotides: TGTGCCAGCAGCTTTCCCGTGACTAGCGGGACCAAAGACATTCAGTACTTC. J is TRBJ2-4 and V is TRBV11-1, with 11 nucleotides matching TRBD2. The germline gives CDR1 SGHAT, CDR2 FQDESV (reference sequence). The CDR3 runs to 17 residues.

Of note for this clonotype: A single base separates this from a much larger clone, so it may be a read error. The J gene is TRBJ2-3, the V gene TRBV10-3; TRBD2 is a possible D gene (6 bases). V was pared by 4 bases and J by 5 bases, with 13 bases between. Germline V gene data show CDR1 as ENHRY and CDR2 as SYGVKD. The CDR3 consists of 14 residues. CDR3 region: CAISVRDSGDTQYF. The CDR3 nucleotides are TGTGCCATCAGTGTCCGGGACTCGGGAGATACGCAGTATTTT.

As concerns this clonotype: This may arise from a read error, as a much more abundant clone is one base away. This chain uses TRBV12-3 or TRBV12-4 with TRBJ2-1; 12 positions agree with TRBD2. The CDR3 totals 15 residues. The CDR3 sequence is CASSQGLAGYNEQLF. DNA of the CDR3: TGTGCCAGCAGTCAGGGACTAGCGGGTTACAATGAGCAGCTCTTC.

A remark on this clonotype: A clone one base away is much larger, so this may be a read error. CDR3 DNA sequence: TGTGTCAGCAGCTTGGGGTCGAAGGAAACCGGGGAGCTGTTTTTT. As protein: CVSSLGSKETGELFF. The chain uses TRBV5-4 and TRBJ2-2; D uncertain. Germline V gene lookup returns CDR1 SGHNT and CDR2 YYREEE (reference sequence). This CDR3 comprises 15 residues.

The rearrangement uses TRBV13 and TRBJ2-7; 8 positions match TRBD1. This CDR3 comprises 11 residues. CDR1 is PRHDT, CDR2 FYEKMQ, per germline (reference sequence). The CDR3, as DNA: TGTACAAGCAGCTTAGGACAGGGTCAGTACTTC. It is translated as CTSSLGQGQYF.

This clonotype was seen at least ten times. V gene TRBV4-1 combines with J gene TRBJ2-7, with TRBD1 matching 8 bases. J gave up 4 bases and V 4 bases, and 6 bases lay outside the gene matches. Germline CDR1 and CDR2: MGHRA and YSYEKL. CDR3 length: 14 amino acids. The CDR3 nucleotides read TGCGCCAGCAGCCCGATGGGGACAGGATACGAGCAGTACTTC. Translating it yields CASSPMGTGYEQYF.

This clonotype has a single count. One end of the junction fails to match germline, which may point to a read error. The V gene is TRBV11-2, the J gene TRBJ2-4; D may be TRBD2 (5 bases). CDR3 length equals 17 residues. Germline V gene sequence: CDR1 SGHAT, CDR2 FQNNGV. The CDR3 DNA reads TGCGCCAGCAGCTTAGGGAGCGGCCCCCCGGCCAAAAACATTCAGTACTTC. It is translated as CASSLGSGPPAKNIQYF.

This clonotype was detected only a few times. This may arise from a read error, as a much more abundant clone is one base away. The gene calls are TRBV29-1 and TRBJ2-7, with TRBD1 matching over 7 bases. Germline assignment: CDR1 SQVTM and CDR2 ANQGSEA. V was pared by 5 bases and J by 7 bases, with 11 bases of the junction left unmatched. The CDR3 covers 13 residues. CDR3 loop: CSVIGGPNGEQYF. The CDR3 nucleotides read TGCAGCGTTATAGGGGGCCCTAACGGGGAGCAGTACTTC.

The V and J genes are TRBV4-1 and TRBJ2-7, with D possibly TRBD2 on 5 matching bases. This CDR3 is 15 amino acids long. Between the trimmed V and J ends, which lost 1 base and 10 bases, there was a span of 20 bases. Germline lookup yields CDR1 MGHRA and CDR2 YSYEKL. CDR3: CASSQVPTNSYHQYF. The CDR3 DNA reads TGCGCCAGCAGCCAAGTTCCGACTAACTCCTACCATCAGTACTTC.